What follows are 27 T cell receptor beta chains derived from one specimen sequenced in a study of T cells in localized non-small cell lung cancer (TCRdb year 2020). The library was built by means of the immunoSEQ multiplex PCR assay. Sourced from immuneACCESS, this table was stored by TCRdb with only in-frame sequences that have V and J called. A share of the clones is absent; for the studies checked, an unresolved V gene accounts for under half, and the remainder has no known explanation. The sample table lists 20,000 to 30,000 clones, around 85% of them with a count of one. Jointly, the top ten make up 0.95% to 1.3% of the sample. Sequenced here: peripheral blood, sampled before any cancer treatment. The receptors were gathered from a woman aged 40 to 75 with stage I lung adenocarcinoma.

The count of this clone is one. The rearrangement links TRBV27 to TRBJ2-7, with unresolved D. V shed 5 bases and J shed 3 bases, with 17 bases lying between them. The CDR3 is 15 amino acids. Germline V gene sequence: CDR1 MNHEY, CDR2 SMNVEV (reference sequence). The CDR3 loop reads CASSPAGFSFYEQYF. Written as DNA, the CDR3 is TGTGCCAGCAGTCCCGCAGGTTTTAGCTTCTACGAGCAGTACTTC.

V gene TRBV11-2 combines with J gene TRBJ2-1; possibly TRBD1 for D (6 bases). The CDR3 is 15 residues long. V lost 5 bases to trimming and J lost 8 bases, with 19 bases between them. CDR1 and CDR2 (germline): SGHAT, FQNNGV. The CDR3 DNA follows: TGTGCCAGCAGCCCGTACAGGGAATTAGTGGATGAGCAGTTCTTC. Protein: CASSPYRELVDEQFF.

The chain joins TRBV7-2 to TRBJ2-3, with TRBD2 identical over 12 bases. This CDR3 spans 17 amino acids. V trimming: 1 base; J trimming: 5 bases; junction bases outside the gene matches: 7. The germline V gene encodes CDR1 SGHTA and CDR2 FQGNSA. The CDR3 coding sequence is TGTGCCAGCAGCTTAGGATTCCTAGCGGGGGGGCGAGATACGCAGTATTTT. It codes for CASSLGFLAGGRDTQYF.

This CDR3 is CASSPGRGTEAFF. Written as DNA, the CDR3 is TGTGCCAGTAGTCCAGGGCGAGGTACTGAAGCTTTCTTT. The V and J genes are TRBV19 and TRBJ1-1; D is possibly TRBD1 (5 bases). The CDR3 totals 13 residues. CDR1 is LNHDA and CDR2 is SQIVND in the germline V gene (reference sequence). The V end lost 5 bases, the J end lost 5 bases, and 12 bases lay between the germline ends.

The chain uses TRBV28 and TRBJ1-2; no firm D call. Germline V gene data show CDR1 as MDHEN and CDR2 as SYDVKM. This CDR3 region has 12 residues. The germline V and J ends were trimmed by 6 bases and 5 bases, with 10 bases remaining between them. Written as DNA, the CDR3 is TGTGCCAGCAGCAACGACAAGTATGGCTACACCTTC. This gives the protein CASSNDKYGYTF.

J is TRBJ1-6 and V is TRBV10-3; D is ambiguous. CDR1 is ENHRY and CDR2 is SYGVKD in the germline V gene. CDR3 length equals 16 residues. V lost 1 base and J lost 5, with 12 bases in between. CDR3 sequence (DNA): TGTGCCATCAGTGAGTTTAGGGCCCGGGATAATTCACCCCTCCACTTT. This encodes CAISEFRARDNSPLHF.

This chain links TRBV6-1 with TRBJ1-3; D ambiguous. The ends were cut back, 8 bases at V and 3 bases at J, with 8 bases in the middle. In germline, CDR1 is MNHNS, CDR2 SASEGT. This CDR3 region has 12 residues. The CDR3: CASGEGGNTIYF. The CDR3 DNA reads as TGTGCCAGCGGGGAGGGTGGAAACACCATATATTTT.

CDR3: CASRRGSETGELFF. CDR3 coding DNA: TGTGCCAGCAGACGAGGGTCGGAAACCGGGGAGCTGTTTTTT. J is TRBJ2-2 and V is TRBV5-4, with D perhaps TRBD2 (5 bases). CDR3 length equals 14 residues. Trimming removed 5 bases from V and 5 bases from J, with 13 bases in between. Germline CDR1 SGHNT, CDR2 YYREEE (reference sequence).

In its sample, this clone was seen once. This chain connects TRBV10-1 to TRBJ1-1, with TRBD1 matching 7 bases. The germline V gene encodes CDR1 WNHNN and CDR2 SYGVQD (reference sequence). Trimming at V came to 6 bases and at J to 1 base, leaving 5 bases not matched to a gene. The CDR3 spans 14 residues. CDR3 residues: CASRDRASNTEAFF. The CDR3 DNA sequence: TGCGCCAGCAGAGACAGGGCCTCGAACACTGAAGCTTTCTTT.

The rearrangement uses TRBV11-2 and TRBJ1-5; D gene ambiguous. The CDR3 spans 13 residues. Germline V gene data show CDR1 as SGHAT and CDR2 as FQNNGV. Trimming left V 0 bases short and J 9 bases short, with 9 bases between. In DNA, the CDR3 is TGTGCCAGCAGCTTAGAGGGCTCGGGGCCCCAGCATTTT. Residues: CASSLEGSGPQHF.

The chain couples TRBV7-2 to TRBJ2-1, with unresolved D. This CDR3 region has 15 residues. Trimming took 4 bases from V and 3 from J, leaving 13 bases between them. Germline CDR1 SGHTA, CDR2 FQGNSA. This chain's CDR3 is CASSSMTQSYNEQFF. In nucleotides, the CDR3 is TGTGCCAGCAGCTCTATGACACAAAGCTACAATGAGCAGTTCTTC.

The rearrangement uses TRBV6-6 and TRBJ2-5; 12 nucleotides line up with TRBD1. Germline loops: CDR1 MNHNY, CDR2 SVGAGI (reference sequence). This CDR3 contains 15 residues. J was trimmed by 5 bases and V by 5 bases; bases with no gene match: 6. CDR3 in amino acids: CASSRDRGLRETQYF. For the CDR3, the DNA is TGTGCCAGCAGTAGGGACAGGGGGCTTAGGGAGACCCAGTACTTC.

Worth noting for this clone: Other DNA sequences of this sample code for an identical CDR3. The rearrangement uses TRBV19 and TRBJ1-3; a weak D match, TRBD1 (5 bases). The germline V gene has CDR1 LNHDA and CDR2 SQIVND (reference sequence). V was shortened by 4 bases and J by 1 base, with 8 bases between the two germline ends. The CDR3 sequence is 14 residues long. The CDR3 is CASSTSGSGNTIYF. The CDR3 coding sequence is TGTGCCAGTAGTACCTCAGGGTCTGGAAACACCATATATTTT.

This clone appeared once. J is TRBJ2-5 and V is TRBV5-3; D possibly corresponds to TRBD2 (7 bases). Matching the DNA end better, TRBJ2-7 makes the J call doubtful. TRBV5-3 is an open reading frame, and its role is uncertain. This CDR3 spans 14 amino acids. CDR3 protein: CARSFGGPTYEQYF. CDR3 coding DNA: TGTGCCAGAAGCTTCGGGGGGCCTACCTACGAGCAGTACTTC.

This sequence joins TRBV7-3 and TRBJ2-1, with TRBD2 matching over 10 bases. V lost 0 bases, J lost 7 bases, and 0 bases stayed unmatched. Germline V gene data show CDR1 as SGHTA and CDR2 as FQGTGA. The CDR3 runs 14 residues. The CDR3, as DNA: TGTGCCAGCAGCTTAACACTAGCGGGGAATGAGCAGTTCTTC. It codes for CASSLTLAGNEQFF.

This clone was seen just once. This chain joins TRBV14 and TRBJ2-7, with D unclear. Trimming stripped 1 base from V and 1 base from J, with 14 bases between. The germline V gene encodes CDR1 SGHDN and CDR2 FVKESK. The CDR3 consists of 16 residues. The chain's CDR3 is CASSQAPWVKSYEQYF. CDR3 coding DNA: TGTGCCAGCAGCCAAGCCCCGTGGGTGAAGTCCTACGAGCAGTACTTC. The whole variable domain, remainder taken from reference TRBV14 and TRBJ2-7, is EAGVTQFPSHSVIEKGQTVTLRCDPISGHDNLYWYRRVMGKEIKFLLHFVKESKQDESGMPNNRFLAERTGGTYSTLKVQPAELEDSGVYFCASSQAPWVKSYEQYFGPGTRLTVT.

The CDR3 protein is CASSRRDRGYTQYF. The CDR3 DNA reads TGCGCCAGCAGCCGCCGGGACAGGGGTTATACGCAGTATTTT. The rearrangement uses TRBV5-1 and TRBJ2-3, with 10 nucleotides matching TRBD1. CDR3 size: 14 residues. V trimming: 4 bases; J trimming: 7 bases; junction bases outside the gene matches: 6. Germline CDR1 is SGHRS and CDR2 is YFSETQ.

V is TRBV4-2 and J is TRBJ2-5, with D perhaps matching TRBD1 (5 bases). From germline, CDR1 is LGHNA and CDR2 YNFKEQ. Trimming stripped 4 bases from V and 0 bases from J, with 12 bases between. The CDR3 contains 15 residues. CDR3 bases: TGTGCCAGCAGCCCGTTACAGGACGACCAAGAGACCCAGTACTTC. Its translation: CASSPLQDDQETQYF.

The chain joins TRBV6-5 to TRBJ1-2; tentatively, D is TRBD1 (6 bases). Trimming left V 7 bases short and J 4 bases short, with 19 bases between. This CDR3 has 15 amino acids. Germline V gene sequence: CDR1 MNHEY, CDR2 SVGAGI. The CDR3 nucleotides are TGTGCCAGCAACCGAGCGGGGGGGCGCATCTATGGCTACACCTTC. Encoded protein: CASNRAGGRIYGYTF.

The chain combines TRBV28 with TRBJ1-1, with 7 bases fitting TRBD1. This CDR3 region has 13 residues. V was pared by 11 bases and J by 7 bases, with 13 bases of the junction left unmatched. Germline-derived CDR1 and CDR2 are MDHEN and SYDVKM. DNA of the CDR3: TGTGCCGTAGCGACAGGGCGGCGTCTTGAAGCTTTCTTT. Amino acid sequence: CAVATGRRLEAFF.

This chain joins TRBV7-8 and TRBJ1-1; 7 bases match TRBD1. Germline CDR1 and CDR2: SGHVS and FQNEAQ. The CDR3 has 13 amino acids. V lost 5 bases to trimming and J lost 4 bases; unmatched junction nucleotides: 4. CDR3 loop: CASSLQGGTEAFF. The CDR3 DNA sequence: TGTGCCAGCAGCCTCCAGGGGGGCACTGAAGCTTTCTTT.

The rearrangement uses TRBV4-1 and TRBJ2-1; tentatively, D is TRBD2 (6 bases). The CDR3 sequence is 14 residues long. Germline lookup yields CDR1 MGHRA and CDR2 YSYEKL. Trimming removed 1 base at V and 6 bases at J, with 10 bases between. The DNA for the CDR3 is TGCGCCAGCAGCCAAGGTCCTAGCGTCAATGAGCAGTTCTTC. It encodes CASSQGPSVNEQFF.

To note about this clone: Other nucleotide sequences in the sample specify the same CDR3. V is TRBV2 and J is TRBJ1-2, with D possibly TRBD1 on 6 matching bases. CDR1 is SNHLY, CDR2 FYNNEI, per germline. Trimming took off 8 bases at V and 1 base at J, with 17 bases between the two ends. This CDR3 has 15 residues. In nucleotides, the CDR3 is TGTGCCAGCCTACAGGACAGTGTTTTTAACTATGGCTACACCTTC. Amino acids: CASLQDSVFNYGYTF.

CDR3 sequence: CASSYYLNTGELFF. The CDR3 DNA follows: TGTGCCAGCAGCTACTACTTGAACACCGGGGAGCTGTTTTTT. The chain has TRBV11-2 and TRBJ2-2; D is uncertain. This CDR3 has 14 amino acids. V lost 4 bases and J lost 1, with 7 bases in between. Germline V lookup: CDR1 SGHAT, CDR2 FQNNGV.

This rearrangement joins TRBV7-9 to TRBJ1-2, with D tentatively TRBD1 (5 bases). V lost 2 bases to trimming and J lost 6 bases, with 13 bases between them. CDR1 SEHNR and CDR2 FQNEAQ come from the germline V gene (reference sequence). This CDR3 is built from 14 residues. This CDR3 is CASSLQGGGDGYTF. The CDR3 DNA sequence: TGTGCCAGCAGCTTACAGGGAGGAGGGGATGGCTACACCTTC.

The chain has TRBV5-1 and TRBJ1-3, with D perhaps TRBD1 (6 bases). V gave up 3 bases and J gave up 0 bases, with 10 bases separating them. Germline CDR1 and CDR2: SGHRS and YFSETQ. CDR3 size: 15 residues. The CDR3 loop is CASSSQGASGNTIYF. In DNA form, the CDR3 reads TGCGCCAGCAGCTCACAGGGAGCCTCTGGAAACACCATATATTTT.

This clone was seen once. The rearrangement links TRBV2 to TRBJ2-7, with 12 bases fitting TRBD2. V lost 2 bases, J lost 2 bases, and 16 bases stayed unmatched. Germline V gene lookup returns CDR1 SNHLY and CDR2 FYNNEI. The CDR3 loop spans 20 amino acids. CDR3 bases: TGTGCCAGCAGTGAAAGGCACTTACTAGCGGGGGGCTCATTGGCCTACGAGCAGTACTTC. Translation gives CASSERHLLAGGSLAYEQYF.